The source of this T cell receptor beta chain is a study of cytomegalovirus exposure and HLA in healthy donors. Donors came from a validation cohort of over 100 subjects, distinct from the first 666-subject cohort. Clones were sequenced by immunoSEQ multiplex PCR, and TCRdb holds only the in-frame ones, with some missing. The profile shows around 180,000 clones, roughly 80% of them singletons. This CDR3 is 17 amino acids long. Unmatched junction bases numbered 11, after V lost 5 bases and J lost 1 base. Per germline, CDR1 SGHTA and CDR2 FQGNSA. This chain joins TRBV7-2 and TRBJ2-7; TRBD1 agrees at 10 bases. The material sequenced was PBMCs. The clonotype originates from a man aged 18 to 29 in good health and CMV-seropositive. The CDR3 loop reads CASSPKGQGGQSYEQYF. The CDR3 DNA is TGTGCCAGCAGCCCGAAAGGACAGGGGGGACAATCCTACGAGCAGTACTTC.